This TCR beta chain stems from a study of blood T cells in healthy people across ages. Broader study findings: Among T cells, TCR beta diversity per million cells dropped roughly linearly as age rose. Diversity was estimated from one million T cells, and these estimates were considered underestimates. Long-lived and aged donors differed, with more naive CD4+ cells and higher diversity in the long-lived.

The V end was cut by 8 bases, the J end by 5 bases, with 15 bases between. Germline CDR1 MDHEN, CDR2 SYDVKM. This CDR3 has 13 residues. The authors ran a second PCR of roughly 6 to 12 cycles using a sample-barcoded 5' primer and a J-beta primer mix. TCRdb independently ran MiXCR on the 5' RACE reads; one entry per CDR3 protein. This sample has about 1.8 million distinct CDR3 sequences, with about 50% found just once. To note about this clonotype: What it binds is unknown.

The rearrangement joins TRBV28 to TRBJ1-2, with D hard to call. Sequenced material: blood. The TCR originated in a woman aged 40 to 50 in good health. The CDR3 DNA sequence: TGTGCCAGCGCCTCGCGAACACCATATGGCTACACCTTC. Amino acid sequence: CASASRTPYGYTF.